This T cell receptor beta chain was identified in a study of control samples from healthy donors and cancer patients. The data were produced by immunoSEQ multiplex PCR, yet TCRdb's version contains in-frame clones alone and is incomplete. Among almost 40,000 clones listed, 83% were seen once. This clone was counted between two and nine times. What was sequenced was PBMCs. The sequence came from a woman aged 60-75 years with lung cancer.

Here the CDR3 reads CASSPFGANVLTF. The CDR3 DNA is TGCGCCAGCAGCCCTTTTGGGGCCAACGTCCTGACTTTC. This sequence joins TRBV5-1 and TRBJ2-6; D ambiguous. CDR3 length equals 13 residues. V was shortened by 4 bases and J by 3 bases, with 5 bases between the two germline ends. Germline values: CDR1 SGHRS, CDR2 YFSETQ.